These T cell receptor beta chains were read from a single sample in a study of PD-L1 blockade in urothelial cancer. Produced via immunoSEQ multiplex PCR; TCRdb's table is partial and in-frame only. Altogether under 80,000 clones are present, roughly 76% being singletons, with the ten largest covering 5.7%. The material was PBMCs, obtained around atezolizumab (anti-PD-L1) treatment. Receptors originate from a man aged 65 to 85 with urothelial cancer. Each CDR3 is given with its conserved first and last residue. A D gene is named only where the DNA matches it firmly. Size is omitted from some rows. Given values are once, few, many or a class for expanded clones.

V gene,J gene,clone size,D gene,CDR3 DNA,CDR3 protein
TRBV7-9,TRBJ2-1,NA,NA,TGTGCCAGCAGCTCCCCCGGGTTCCACAATGAGCAGTTCTTC,CASSSPGFHNEQFF
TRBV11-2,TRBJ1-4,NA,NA,TGTGCCAGCAGCCCCCGCGGAATTAATGAAAAACTGTTTTTT,CASSPRGINEKLFF
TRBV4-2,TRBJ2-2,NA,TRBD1,TGTGCCAGCAGCCAAGCACAGGGGCCCACCGGGGAGCTGTTTTTT,CASSQAQGPTGELFF
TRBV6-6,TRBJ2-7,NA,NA,TGTGCCAGCAGTTATAGCAGGGTCCCCTCAGGCAACGAGCAGTACTTC,CASSYSRVPSGNEQYF
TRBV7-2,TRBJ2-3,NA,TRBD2,TGTGCCAGCAGCTTGGGACTAGGCCCCGATACGCAGTATTTT,CASSLGLGPDTQYF
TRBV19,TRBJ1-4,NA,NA,TGTGCCAGTAGTTTGCGGCTAACAACTAATGAAAAACTGTTTTTT,CASSLRLTTNEKLFF
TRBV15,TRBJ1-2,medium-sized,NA,TGTGCCACCAGCAGGAACTTAAGGGGGAATGGCTACACCTTC,CATSRNLRGNGYTF
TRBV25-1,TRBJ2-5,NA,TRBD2,TGTGCCACCTCGGTGGGGGGGTCGACCAAAGAGACCCAGTACTTC,CATSVGGSTKETQYF
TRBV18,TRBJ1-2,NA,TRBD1,TGTGCCAGCTCACCACTCAAGCCGGACAGGGGATATGGCTACACCTTC,CASSPLKPDRGYGYTF
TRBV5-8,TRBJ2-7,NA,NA,TGTGCCAGCACCCCGAATGTAGTATTCTCCTACGAGCAGTACTTC,CASTPNVVFSYEQYF
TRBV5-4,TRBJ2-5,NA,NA,TGTGCCAGCAACCACCAAGGAGGGGGCGAAGAGGCCCAGTACTTC,CASNHQGGGEEAQYF
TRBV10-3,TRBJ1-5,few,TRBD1,TGTGCCATCAGTCCAGGGGGGCAGCCCCAGCATTTT,CAISPGGQPQHF
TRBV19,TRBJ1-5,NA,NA,TGTGCCGGACGGACAGGCAATCAGCCCCAGCATTTT,CAGRTGNQPQHF
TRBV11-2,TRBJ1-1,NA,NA,TGTGCCAGCAGCTTAGAGGGGGGGAACACTGAAGCTTTCTTT,CASSLEGGNTEAFF
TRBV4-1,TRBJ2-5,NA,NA,TGCGCCAGCAGCCCTTTGGCGGAGGCACCAGAGACCCAGTACTTC,CASSPLAEAPETQYF
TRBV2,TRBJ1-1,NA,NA,TGTGCCAGCAGTGTGGGACAGAACACTGAAGCTTTCTTT,CASSVGQNTEAFF
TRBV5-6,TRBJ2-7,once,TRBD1,TGTGCCAGCAGACGGGACAGGGGGGACGAGCAGTACTTC,CASRRDRGDEQYF
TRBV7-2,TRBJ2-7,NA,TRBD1,TGTGCCAGCAGCCTTCGGACAGGGGAAGACCTGCAGTACTTC,CASSLRTGEDLQYF
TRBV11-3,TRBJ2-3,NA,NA,TGTGCCAGCAGCTCCTTACACCCGACTGAGACAGATACGCAGTATTTT,CASSSLHPTETDTQYF
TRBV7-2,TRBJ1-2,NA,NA,TGTGCCAGCTGCCCCTCCCACGGGCGGGTCTATGGCTACACCTTC,CASCPSHGRVYGYTF
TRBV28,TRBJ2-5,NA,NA,TGTGCCAGCACCACGGACATAGGCCAAGAGACCCAGTACTTC,CASTTDIGQETQYF
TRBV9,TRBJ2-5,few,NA,TGTGCCAGCAGCTCCCCACCGGGACTTCAAGAGACCCAGTACTTC,CASSSPPGLQETQYF
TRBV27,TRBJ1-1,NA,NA,TGTGCCAGCAGTTTGTCTCCGGGAATCATGAACACTGAAGCTTTCTTT,CASSLSPGIMNTEAFF
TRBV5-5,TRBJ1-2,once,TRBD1,TGTGCCAGCAGCCCGTCAGGGGGCACTAACTATGGCTACACCTTC,CASSPSGGTNYGYTF
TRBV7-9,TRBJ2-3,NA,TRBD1,TGTGCCAGCACAGGGGACAGTACGCAGTATTTT,CASTGDSTQYF